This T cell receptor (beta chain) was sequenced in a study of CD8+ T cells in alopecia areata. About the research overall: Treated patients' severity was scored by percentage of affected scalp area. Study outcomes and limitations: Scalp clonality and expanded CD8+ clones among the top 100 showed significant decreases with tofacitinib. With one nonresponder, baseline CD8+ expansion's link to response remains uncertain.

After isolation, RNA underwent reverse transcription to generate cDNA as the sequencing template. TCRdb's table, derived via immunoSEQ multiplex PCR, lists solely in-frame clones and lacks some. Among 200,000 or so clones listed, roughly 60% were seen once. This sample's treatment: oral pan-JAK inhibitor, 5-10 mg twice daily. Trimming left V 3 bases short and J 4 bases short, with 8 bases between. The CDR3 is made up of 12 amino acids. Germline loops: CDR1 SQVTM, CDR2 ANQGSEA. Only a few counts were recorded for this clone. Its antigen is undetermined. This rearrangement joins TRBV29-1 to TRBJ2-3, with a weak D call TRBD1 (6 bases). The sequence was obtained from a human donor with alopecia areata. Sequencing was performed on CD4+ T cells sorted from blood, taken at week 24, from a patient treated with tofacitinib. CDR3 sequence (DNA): TGCAGCGTTGACAGGGGCCCAGATACGCAGTATTTT. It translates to CSVDRGPDTQYF.